These T cell receptor beta chains were read from a single sample in a study of CD8+ T cells in alopecia areata. The protocol was immunoSEQ multiplex PCR, while the TCRdb copy is restricted to in-frame clones and leaves out a portion. This table has about 160,000 clones, less than 70% appearing once. The specimen was CD4+ T cells sorted from blood, collected at week 24, from a patient treated with tofacitinib. These receptors came from a human donor with alopecia areata. CDR3s leave out the opening cysteine and the closing phenylalanine or tryptophan. Rows give clone size only sometimes, using once, few, many, or a class for an expanded clone.

TRBJ2-7	NA	TRBV29-1	SFDRGGEQY
TRBJ2-5	NA	TRBV2	ASSEARTSLGETQY
TRBJ1-5	NA	TRBV29-1	SVSRDSNQPQH
TRBJ1-1	NA	TRBV10-3	AISDGTGTEAF
TRBJ1-2	once	TRBV6-1	ASSGPIAPNYGYT
TRBJ1-2	many	TRBV7-9	ASSPADRPGYT
TRBJ1-2	NA	TRBV2	ASSGDTYGYT
TRBJ2-6	NA	TRBV30	AWEKQASGANVLT
TRBJ1-6	NA	TRBV9	ASTQGLSYNSPLH
TRBJ2-6	NA	TRBV2	ASSPDAGANVLT
TRBJ2-5	once	TRBV29-1	SVVRGQETQY
TRBJ1-5	NA	TRBV30	AWSGAGGYSNQPQH
TRBJ1-3	NA	TRBV2	ASKVDPYSGNTIY
TRBJ2-7	NA	TRBV6-6	ASSGGSTYEQY
TRBJ2-3	once	TRBV29-1	SVEAGASTDTQY
TRBJ1-1	NA	TRBV30	AWRGRSLQANMNTEAF
TRBJ1-2	NA	TRBV5-4	ASSLDSSSYGYT
TRBJ2-5	NA	TRBV25-1	ASSEYGGGQETQY
TRBJ2-7	NA	TRBV30	AWSVQGNEQY